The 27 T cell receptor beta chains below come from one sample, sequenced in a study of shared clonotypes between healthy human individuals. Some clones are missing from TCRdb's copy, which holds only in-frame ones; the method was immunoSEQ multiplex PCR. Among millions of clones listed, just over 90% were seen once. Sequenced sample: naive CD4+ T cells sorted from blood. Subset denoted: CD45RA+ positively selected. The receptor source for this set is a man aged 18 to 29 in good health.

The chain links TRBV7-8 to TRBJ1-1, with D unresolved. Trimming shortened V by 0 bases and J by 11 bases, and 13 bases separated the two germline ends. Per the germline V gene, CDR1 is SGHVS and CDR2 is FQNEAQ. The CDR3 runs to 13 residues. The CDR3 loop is CASSLAKHLEAFF. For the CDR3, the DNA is TGTGCCAGCAGCTTAGCTAAACATCTTGAGGCTTTCTTT.

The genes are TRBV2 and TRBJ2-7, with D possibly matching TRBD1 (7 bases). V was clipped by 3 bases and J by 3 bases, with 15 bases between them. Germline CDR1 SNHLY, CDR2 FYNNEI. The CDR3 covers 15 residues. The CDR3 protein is CASSEQGGGVYEQYF. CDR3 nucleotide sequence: TGTGCCAGCAGTGAGCAGGGGGGAGGTGTCTACGAGCAGTACTTC.

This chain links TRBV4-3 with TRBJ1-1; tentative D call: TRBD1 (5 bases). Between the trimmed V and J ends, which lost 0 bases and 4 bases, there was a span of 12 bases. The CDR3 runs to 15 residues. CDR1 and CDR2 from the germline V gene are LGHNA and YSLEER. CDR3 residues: CASSQDRAPITEAFF. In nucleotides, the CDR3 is TGCGCCAGCAGCCAAGACAGGGCCCCGATCACTGAAGCTTTCTTT.

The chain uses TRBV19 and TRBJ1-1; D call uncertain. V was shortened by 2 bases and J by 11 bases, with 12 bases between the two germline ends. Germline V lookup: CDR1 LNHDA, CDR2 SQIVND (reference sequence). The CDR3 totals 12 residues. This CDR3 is CASSISSGSAFF. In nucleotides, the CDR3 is TGTGCCAGTAGTATATCGTCGGGATCGGCTTTCTTT.

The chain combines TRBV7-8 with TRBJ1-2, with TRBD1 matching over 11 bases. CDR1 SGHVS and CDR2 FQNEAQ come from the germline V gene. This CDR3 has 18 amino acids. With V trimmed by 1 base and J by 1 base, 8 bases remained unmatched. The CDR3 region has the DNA TGTGCCAGCAGCTTAGGTGGACAGGGGGCCTCCCATAACTATGGCTACACCTTC. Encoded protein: CASSLGGQGASHNYGYTF.

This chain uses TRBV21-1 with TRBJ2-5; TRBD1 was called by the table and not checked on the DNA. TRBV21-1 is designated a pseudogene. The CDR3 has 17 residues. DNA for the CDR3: TGTGCCAGCACCAAAACCCGGGGGGACAGGCTTCCCGAGACCCAGTACTTC. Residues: CASTKTRGDRLPETQYF.

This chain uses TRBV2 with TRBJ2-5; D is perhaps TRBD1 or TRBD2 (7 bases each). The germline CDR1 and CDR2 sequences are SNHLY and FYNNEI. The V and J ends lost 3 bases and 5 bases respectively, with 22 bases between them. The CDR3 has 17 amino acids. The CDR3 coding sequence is TGTGCCAGCAGTGACGGAGCCCTGGGAGGGGGCAGGGAGACCCAGTACTTC. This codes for CASSDGALGGGRETQYF.

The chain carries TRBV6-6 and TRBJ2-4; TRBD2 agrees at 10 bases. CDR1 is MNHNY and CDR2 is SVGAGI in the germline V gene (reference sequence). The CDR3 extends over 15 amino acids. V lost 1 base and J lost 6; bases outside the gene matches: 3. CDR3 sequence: CASSYWRTSGNIQYF. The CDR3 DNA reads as TGTGCCAGCAGTTACTGGAGGACTAGCGGAAACATTCAGTACTTC.

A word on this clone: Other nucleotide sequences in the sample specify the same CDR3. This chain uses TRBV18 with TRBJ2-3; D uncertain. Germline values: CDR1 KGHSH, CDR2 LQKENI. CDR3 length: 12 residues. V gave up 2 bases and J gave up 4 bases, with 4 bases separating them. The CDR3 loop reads CASSPEADTQYF. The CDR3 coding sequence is TGTGCCAGCTCACCAGAAGCAGATACGCAGTATTTT.

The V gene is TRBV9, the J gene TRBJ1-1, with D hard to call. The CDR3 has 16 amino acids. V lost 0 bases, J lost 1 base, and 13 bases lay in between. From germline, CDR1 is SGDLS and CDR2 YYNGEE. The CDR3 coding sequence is TGTGCCAGCAGCGTAGTTAAAGGGCGGGCGAACACTGAAGCTTTCTTT. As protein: CASSVVKGRANTEAFF.

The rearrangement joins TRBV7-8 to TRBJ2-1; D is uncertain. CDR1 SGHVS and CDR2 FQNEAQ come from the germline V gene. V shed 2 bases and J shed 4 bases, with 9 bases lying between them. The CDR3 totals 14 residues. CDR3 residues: CASSLWAEYNEQFF. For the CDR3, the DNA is TGTGCCAGCAGCTTATGGGCGGAATACAATGAGCAGTTCTTC.

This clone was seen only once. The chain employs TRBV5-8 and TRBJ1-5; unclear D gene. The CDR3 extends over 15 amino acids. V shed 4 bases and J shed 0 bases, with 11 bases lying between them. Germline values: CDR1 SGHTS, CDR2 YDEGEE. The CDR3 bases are TGTGCCAGCAGCCGTTCTGACACTAGCAATCAGCCCCAGCATTTT. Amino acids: CASSRSDTSNQPQHF.

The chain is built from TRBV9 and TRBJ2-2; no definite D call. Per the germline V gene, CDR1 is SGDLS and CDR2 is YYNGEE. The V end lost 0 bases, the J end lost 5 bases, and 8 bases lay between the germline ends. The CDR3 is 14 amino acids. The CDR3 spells CASSVVLGTGELFF. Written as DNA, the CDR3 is TGTGCCAGCAGCGTAGTTTTGGGAACCGGGGAGCTGTTTTTT.

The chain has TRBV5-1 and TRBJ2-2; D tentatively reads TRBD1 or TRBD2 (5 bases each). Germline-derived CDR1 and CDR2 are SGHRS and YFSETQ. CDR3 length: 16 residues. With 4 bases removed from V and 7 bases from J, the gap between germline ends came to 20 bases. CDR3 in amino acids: CASSPRGLAGGGELFF. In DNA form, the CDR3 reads TGCGCCAGCAGCCCCCGGGGCCTGGCGGGTGGCGGGGAGCTGTTTTTT.

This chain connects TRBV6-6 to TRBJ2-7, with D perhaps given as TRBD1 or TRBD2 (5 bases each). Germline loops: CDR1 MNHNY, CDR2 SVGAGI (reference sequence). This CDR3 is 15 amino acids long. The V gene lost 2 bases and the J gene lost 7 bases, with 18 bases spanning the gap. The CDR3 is CASSYRRDRRGEQYF. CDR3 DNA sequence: TGTGCCAGCAGTTACCGCCGGGACCGTAGGGGTGAGCAGTACTTC.

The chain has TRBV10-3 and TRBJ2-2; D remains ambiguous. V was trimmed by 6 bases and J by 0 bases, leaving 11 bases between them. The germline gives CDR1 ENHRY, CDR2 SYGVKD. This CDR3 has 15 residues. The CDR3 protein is CAISGRLPNTGELFF. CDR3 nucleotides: TGTGCCATCAGCGGCAGACTTCCGAACACCGGGGAGCTGTTTTTT.

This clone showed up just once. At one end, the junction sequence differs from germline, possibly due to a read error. The chain's CDR3 is CASSLDYLQETQYF. In DNA form, the CDR3 reads TGTGCTAGCAGCTTAGACTATCTACAAGAGACCCAGTACTTC. The genes are TRBV7-7 and TRBJ2-5, with D perhaps matching TRBD2 (5 bases). CDR3 size: 14 residues. Germline CDR1 is SSHAT and CDR2 is FNYEAQ (reference sequence).

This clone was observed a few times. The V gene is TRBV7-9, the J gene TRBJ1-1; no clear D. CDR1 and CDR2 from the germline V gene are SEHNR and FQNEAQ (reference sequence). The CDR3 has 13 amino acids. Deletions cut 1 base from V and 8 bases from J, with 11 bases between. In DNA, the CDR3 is TGTGCCAGCAGCTTAGTTGGCGGCCACGAAGCTTTCTTT. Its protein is CASSLVGGHEAFF.

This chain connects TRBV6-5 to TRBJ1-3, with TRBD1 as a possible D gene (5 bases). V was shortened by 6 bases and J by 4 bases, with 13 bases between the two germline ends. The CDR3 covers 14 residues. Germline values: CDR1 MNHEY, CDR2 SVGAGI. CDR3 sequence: CASSQGALGNTIYF. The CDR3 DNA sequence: TGTGCCAGCAGCCAGGGAGCTTTGGGAAACACCATATATTTT.

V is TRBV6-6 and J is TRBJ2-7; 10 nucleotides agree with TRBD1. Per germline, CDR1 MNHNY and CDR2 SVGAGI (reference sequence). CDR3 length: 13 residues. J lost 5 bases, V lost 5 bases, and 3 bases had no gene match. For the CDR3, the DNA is TGTGCCAGCAGTGGGGACAGGGGCCACGAGCAGTACTTC. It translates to CASSGDRGHEQYF.

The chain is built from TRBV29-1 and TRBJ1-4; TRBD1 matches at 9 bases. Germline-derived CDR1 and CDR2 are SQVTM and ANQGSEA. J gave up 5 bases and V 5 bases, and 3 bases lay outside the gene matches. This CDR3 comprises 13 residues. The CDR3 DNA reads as TGCAGCGTTTCGGACAGGGGAAATGAAAAACTGTTTTTT. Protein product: CSVSDRGNEKLFF.

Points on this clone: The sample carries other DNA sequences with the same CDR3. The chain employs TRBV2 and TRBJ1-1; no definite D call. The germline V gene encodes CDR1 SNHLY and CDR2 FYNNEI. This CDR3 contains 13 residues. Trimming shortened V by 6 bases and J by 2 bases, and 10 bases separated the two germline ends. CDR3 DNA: TGTGCCAGCAGAGACCGGGGAAACACTGAAGCTTTCTTT. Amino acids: CASRDRGNTEAFF.

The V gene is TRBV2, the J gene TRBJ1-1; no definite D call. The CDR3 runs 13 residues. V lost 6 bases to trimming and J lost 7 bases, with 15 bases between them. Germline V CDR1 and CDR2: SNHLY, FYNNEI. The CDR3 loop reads CASRSDPVGEAFF. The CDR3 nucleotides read TGTGCCAGCAGGTCGGACCCAGTGGGTGAAGCTTTCTTT.

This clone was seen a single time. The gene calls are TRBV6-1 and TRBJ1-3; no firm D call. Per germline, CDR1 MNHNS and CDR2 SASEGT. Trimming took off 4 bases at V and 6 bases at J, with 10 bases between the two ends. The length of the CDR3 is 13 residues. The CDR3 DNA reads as TGTGCCAGCAGTGCCTCTATCTCAAACACCATATATTTT. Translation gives CASSASISNTIYF.

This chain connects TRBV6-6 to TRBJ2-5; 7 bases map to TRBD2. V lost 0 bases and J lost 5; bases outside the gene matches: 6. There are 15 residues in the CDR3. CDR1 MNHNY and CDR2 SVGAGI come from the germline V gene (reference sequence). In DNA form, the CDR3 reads TGTGCCAGCAGTTACTCGACGGCGGGAGCGGAGACCCAGTACTTC. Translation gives CASSYSTAGAETQYF.

CDR3 coding DNA: TGTGCCAGCAGTTTCCAGGGGGGAGAGACCCAGTACTTC. Translated, it gives CASSFQGGETQYF. V is TRBV27 and J is TRBJ2-5; tentative D call: TRBD1 (7 bases). Germline assignment: CDR1 MNHEY and CDR2 SMNVEV (reference sequence). This CDR3 is built from 13 residues. Trimming took off 3 bases at V and 4 bases at J, with 9 bases between the two ends.

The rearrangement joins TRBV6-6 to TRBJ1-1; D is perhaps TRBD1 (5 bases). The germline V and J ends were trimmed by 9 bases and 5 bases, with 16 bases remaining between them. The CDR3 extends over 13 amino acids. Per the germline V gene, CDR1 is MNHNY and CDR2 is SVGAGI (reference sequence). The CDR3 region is CASAGSGGTEAFF. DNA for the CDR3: TGTGCCAGTGCAGGATCCGGGGGGACTGAAGCTTTCTTT.